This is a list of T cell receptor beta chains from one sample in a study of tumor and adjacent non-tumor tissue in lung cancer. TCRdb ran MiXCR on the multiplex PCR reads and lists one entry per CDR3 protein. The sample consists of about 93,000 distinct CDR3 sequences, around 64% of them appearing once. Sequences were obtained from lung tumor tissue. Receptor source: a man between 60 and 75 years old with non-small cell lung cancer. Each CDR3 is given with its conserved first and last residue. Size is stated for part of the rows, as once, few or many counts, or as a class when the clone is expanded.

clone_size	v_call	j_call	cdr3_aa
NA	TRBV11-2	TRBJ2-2	CAGSSGLAGAKNTGELFF
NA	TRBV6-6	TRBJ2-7	CASSYIRRGGVYEQYF
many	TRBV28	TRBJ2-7	CASGTSGGIYEQYF
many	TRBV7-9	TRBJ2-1	CASSSQGVPPALGFF
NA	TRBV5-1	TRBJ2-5	CACSLVGRGQETQYF
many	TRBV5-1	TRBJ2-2	CASSLTSGGTNTGELFF
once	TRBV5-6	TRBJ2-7	CASTFTVGTYEQYF
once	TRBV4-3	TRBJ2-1	CASIPKRLYNERFF
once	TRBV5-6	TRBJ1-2	CASSRHRGTTSYDYTF
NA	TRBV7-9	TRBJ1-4	CASSIPGSGAF
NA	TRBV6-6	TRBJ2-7	CVNKARGDSYEQYF
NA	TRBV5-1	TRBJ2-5	CASSLEGTARWDSMAQYF
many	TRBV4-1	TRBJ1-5	CASSQAQGGSNSNQPQHF
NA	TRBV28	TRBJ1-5	CASSPPGFRSQHF
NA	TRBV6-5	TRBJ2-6	CASSLGGAGANVLAF
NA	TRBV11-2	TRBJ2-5	CGSLHGLAVQETQYF
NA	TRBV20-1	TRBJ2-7	CSALTSVSSRQYF
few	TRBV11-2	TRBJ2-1	CAISLGTIGRSAYNEQFF
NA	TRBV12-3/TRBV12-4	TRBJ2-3	CATSFCPPGTSGSSDTQYF
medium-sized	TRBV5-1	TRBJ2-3	CASRLAGATDTQYF
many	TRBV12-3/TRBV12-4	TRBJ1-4	CASRPGQGYEKLFF
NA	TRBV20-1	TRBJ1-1	CSARASGRNIEAFF
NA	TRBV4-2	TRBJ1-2	CVSSQDLVGVNYGYTF